The 26 T cell receptor beta chains in this list originate from one sample, sequenced in a study of blood T cell repertoires in COVID-19. The data were produced by immunoSEQ multiplex PCR, yet TCRdb's version contains in-frame clones alone and is incomplete. The sample includes under 60,000 clones, about 92% of them seen just once. Sequencing used peripheral blood. The receptors were sampled from a human donor in a cohort sampled during active COVID-19.

This rearrangement joins TRBV6-6 to TRBJ1-1; no clear D gene. From germline, CDR1 is MNHNY and CDR2 SVGAGI (reference sequence). This CDR3 has 14 residues. Trimming pared 7 bases from V and 4 bases from J, leaving 16 bases between. The CDR3 DNA reads TGTGCCAGCAAGTTGGGGAGGGAAGGCACTGAAGCTTTCTTT. It yields the protein CASKLGREGTEAFF.

This chain uses TRBV3-1 (or the pseudogene TRBV3-2) with TRBJ1-6; the match to TRBD1 covers 7 bases. V lost 0 bases, J lost 7 bases, and 6 bases stayed unmatched. The CDR3 length is 16 residues. Germline V gene sequence: CDR1 LGHDT, CDR2 YNNKEL (reference sequence). CDR3 bases: TGTGCCAGCAGCCAAGAACGGGGCAGGGGGAATTCACCCCTCCACTTT. Its protein product is CASSQERGRGNSPLHF.

The rearrangement uses TRBV7-9 and TRBJ1-2; the D gene is possibly TRBD1 (5 bases). Trimming took 5 bases from V and 2 from J, leaving 9 bases between them. CDR1 is SEHNR and CDR2 is FQNEAQ in the germline V gene (reference sequence). The CDR3 extends over 13 amino acids. This CDR3 reads CASSLGGNYGYTF. CDR3 coding DNA: TGTGCCAGCAGCCTGGGGGGGAACTATGGCTACACCTTC.

V usage is TRBV15 and J usage is TRBJ1-1; 7 bases match TRBD1. The CDR3 extends over 14 amino acids. Germline V CDR1 and CDR2: LNHNV, YYDKDF (reference sequence). V was pared by 0 bases and J by 7 bases, with 5 bases of the junction left unmatched. This CDR3 is CATSRDRGDSEAFF. As DNA, the CDR3 is TGTGCCACCAGCAGAGATCGCGGGGACAGTGAAGCTTTCTTT.

The chain combines TRBV5-6 with TRBJ2-5, with a possible D match to TRBD1 (5 bases). From germline, CDR1 is SGHDT and CDR2 YYEEEE. The CDR3 contains 15 residues. Trimming pared 0 bases from V and 3 bases from J, leaving 12 bases between. In nucleotides, the CDR3 is TGTGCCAGCAGCTTGGGGGGCTGGGCGGAAGAGACCCAGTACTTC. Translating gives CASSLGGWAEETQYF.

The CDR3 sequence is CATSKGLVGETQYF. The CDR3 DNA reads TGTGCCACCAGCAAAGGACTAGTTGGAGAGACCCAGTACTTC. This chain uses TRBV15 with TRBJ2-5; TRBD2 matches 7 bases. The CDR3 consists of 14 residues. After removal of 4 bases from V and 4 bases from J, the junction contained 6 bases not matched to a gene. Per the germline V gene, CDR1 is LNHNV and CDR2 is YYDKDF (reference sequence). Supplemented by reference TRBV15 and TRBJ2-5, the full variable domain reads DAMVIQNPRYQVTQFGKPVTLSCSQTLNHNVMYWYQQKSSQAPKLLFHYYDKDFNNEADTPDNFQSRRPNTSFCFLDIRSPGLGDTAMYLCATSKGLVGETQYFGPGTRLLVL.

V usage is TRBV27 and J usage is TRBJ2-1; 8 bases fit TRBD2. Germline V gives CDR1 MNHEY, CDR2 SMNVEV (reference sequence). Trimming removed 3 bases from V and 3 bases from J; junction bases left unmatched: 4. This CDR3 comprises 15 residues. CDR3 protein: CASSFKAGGYNEQFF. CDR3 nucleotide sequence: TGTGCCAGCAGTTTTAAGGCGGGAGGCTACAATGAGCAGTTCTTC.

The chain uses TRBV7-6 and TRBJ1-5; D uncertain. This CDR3 is built from 14 residues. CDR1 and CDR2 (germline): SGHVS, FNYEAQ. V was shortened by 5 bases and J by 4 bases, with 12 bases between the two germline ends. CDR3 loop: CASSASPFNQPQHF. The CDR3 nucleotides read TGTGCCAGCAGCGCGAGCCCTTTTAATCAGCCCCAGCATTTT.

The genes are TRBV14 and TRBJ2-7; TRBD2 matches 8 bases. Germline values: CDR1 SGHDN, CDR2 FVKESK. The CDR3 has 17 residues. V was pared by 2 bases and J by 3 bases, with 12 bases of the junction left unmatched. CDR3 DNA: TGTGCCAGCAGCCAAAAGTATTGGCTAGCGGGTAACTACGAGCAGTACGTC. Amino acids: CASSQKYWLAGNYEQYV.

The genes are TRBV27 and TRBJ1-2; no clear D. Per the germline V gene, CDR1 is MNHEY and CDR2 is SMNVEV (reference sequence). The CDR3 contains 19 residues. The ends were cut back, 6 bases at V and 4 bases at J, with 30 bases in the middle. CDR3 amino acids: CASRQTFQGRTTLGYGYTF. The DNA of the CDR3 is TGTGCCAGCAGACAAACGTTCCAAGGACGGACTACCTTGGGCTATGGCTACACCTTC.

This clone occurred once. V and J are TRBV6-1 and TRBJ2-7; 11 bases agree with TRBD2. The germline V gene encodes CDR1 MNHNS and CDR2 SASEGT. This CDR3 is 16 amino acids long. After removal of 3 bases from V and 1 base from J, the junction contained 5 bases not matched to a gene. The chain's CDR3 is CASSEPGLAGSYEQYF. The CDR3 DNA follows: TGTGCCAGCAGTGAGCCTGGACTAGCGGGTTCCTACGAGCAGTACTTC.

The chain employs TRBV5-3 and TRBJ1-1; weak D call: TRBD1 (5 bases). TRBV5-3 is an ORF, and what it does is uncertain. Deletions cut 4 bases from V and 3 bases from J, with 19 bases between. The CDR3 is 16 amino acids. DNA for the CDR3: TGTGCCAGAAGCCAGGGACCGGGGGGTCCCTACACTGAAGCTTTCTTT. Its protein product is CARSQGPGGPYTEAFF.

This clone was counted once. This chain uses TRBV27 with TRBJ1-5; 7 nucleotides align to TRBD1. The germline CDR1 and CDR2 sequences are MNHEY and SMNVEV (reference sequence). The CDR3 consists of 18 residues. V dropped 2 bases and J dropped 7; count of bases not matched to a gene: 17. CDR3 in DNA: TGTGCCAGCAGTTTACTCAACGCCAAACGACAGGGTGGGCAGCCCCAGCATTTT. Residues: CASSLLNAKRQGGQPQHF.

CDR3 region: CASSFPGFYGYTF. CDR3 coding DNA: TGTGCCAGCAGTTTCCCGGGGTTCTATGGCTACACCTTC. This chain uses TRBV28 with TRBJ1-2; D not certain. With 3 bases removed from V and 4 bases from J, the gap between germline ends came to 9 bases. From germline, CDR1 is MDHEN and CDR2 SYDVKM. The CDR3 consists of 13 residues.

V usage is TRBV3-1 (or the pseudogene TRBV3-2) and J usage is TRBJ2-7; 10 bases are shared with TRBD2. Germline CDR1 and CDR2: LGHDT and YNNKEL (reference sequence). After removal of 1 base from V and 3 bases from J, the junction contained 9 bases not matched to a gene. This CDR3 is built from 17 residues. The CDR3 sequence: CASSQGPSGRVGYEQYF. CDR3 nucleotides: TGTGCCAGCAGCCAAGGTCCGAGCGGGAGGGTGGGCTACGAGCAGTACTTC.

J is TRBJ2-1 and V is TRBV5-6; D remains ambiguous. The germline gives CDR1 SGHDT, CDR2 YYEEEE. The germline V and J ends were trimmed by 4 bases and 3 bases, with 2 bases remaining between them. CDR3 length: 11 residues. The CDR3 protein is CASSLYNEQFF. DNA for the CDR3: TGTGCCAGCAGCCTCTACAATGAGCAGTTCTTC.

This sequence joins TRBV6-5 and TRBJ2-7, with D possibly matching TRBD2 (6 bases). This CDR3 comprises 14 residues. V gave up 10 bases and J gave up 0 bases, with 16 bases separating them. Germline loops: CDR1 MNHEY, CDR2 SVGAGI. In DNA form, the CDR3 reads TGTGCCATCTCCTCGGGGGATAGCTCCTACGAGCAGTACGTC. This gives the protein CAISSGDSSYEQYV.

The chain joins TRBV18 to TRBJ2-3; the D gene is possibly TRBD2 (6 bases). The CDR3 consists of 13 residues. V was clipped by 3 bases and J by 5 bases, with 9 bases between them. The germline V gene encodes CDR1 KGHSH and CDR2 LQKENI. The CDR3 bases are TGTGCCAGCTCACCCGGGAGTGAAGATACGCAGTATTTT. It yields the protein CASSPGSEDTQYF.

The chain employs TRBV7-6 and TRBJ2-1; 7 bases are a match to TRBD2. Germline V gene lookup returns CDR1 SGHVS and CDR2 FNYEAQ. The V and J ends lost 5 bases and 8 bases, in that order; junction bases with no gene match: 15. The CDR3 has 16 residues. CDR3 bases: TGTGCCAGCAGCCCCGGTCGAGGGAGGGCCTTGGATGAGCAGTTCTTC. Its protein is CASSPGRGRALDEQFF. Drawing the rest from reference TRBV7-6 and TRBJ2-1, the complete variable domain is GAGVSQSPRYKVTKRGQDVALRCDPISGHVSLYWYRQALGQGPEFLTYFNYEAQQDKSGLPNDRFSAERPEGSISTLTIQRTEQRDSAMYRCASSPGRGRALDEQFFGPGTRLTVL.

This rearrangement joins TRBV2 to TRBJ1-1, with no clear D. The CDR3 sequence is 11 residues long. CDR1 is SNHLY and CDR2 is FYNNEI in the germline V gene. The V gene lost 6 bases and the J gene lost 3 bases, with 5 bases spanning the gap. As DNA, the CDR3 is TGTGCCAGCAGCGGGGACACTGAAGCTTTCTTT. Its protein is CASSGDTEAFF.

This clone was seen only a few times. The chain carries TRBV28 and TRBJ1-2; D is perhaps TRBD1 (6 bases). This CDR3 region has 14 residues. Germline CDR1 and CDR2: MDHEN and SYDVKM. Between the trimmed V and J ends, which lost 6 bases and 2 bases, there was a span of 13 bases. Written as DNA, the CDR3 is TGTGCCAGCAGACAGGGTTTCAGAAACTATGGCTACACCTTC. It encodes CASRQGFRNYGYTF.

The chain combines TRBV18 with TRBJ2-6; D is undetermined. The ends were cut back, 6 bases at V and 0 bases at J, with 6 bases in the middle. The CDR3 contains 14 residues. Germline V gene data show CDR1 as KGHSH and CDR2 as LQKENI. The CDR3 sequence: CASSRGSGANVLTF. CDR3 bases: TGTGCCAGCTCGCGTGGCTCTGGGGCCAACGTCCTGACTTTC.

The CDR3 nucleotides are TGTGCCTCGCGGGGACAGGGAATCGGTAATTCACCCCTCCACTTT. It codes for CASRGQGIGNSPLHF. The V call is TRBV30, the J call TRBJ1-6, with 9 bases lining up with TRBD1. With 7 bases clipped from V and 6 bases from J, the junction kept 10 bases outside the gene matches. Per germline, CDR1 GTSNPN and CDR2 SVGIG (reference sequence). The CDR3 is 15 residues long.

J is TRBJ2-1 and V is TRBV2, with 8 bases that match TRBD2. V was pared by 0 bases and J by 10 bases, with 5 bases of the junction left unmatched. Germline loops: CDR1 SNHLY, CDR2 FYNNEI. This CDR3 is 14 amino acids long. The CDR3 here is CASSEAGTSKEQFF. As DNA, the CDR3 is TGTGCCAGCAGTGAAGCAGGGACTAGTAAGGAGCAGTTCTTC.

Note on this clone: At one end the junction does not follow the germline gene, possibly because of a read error. J is TRBJ2-7 and V is TRBV7-7; TRBD2 might be the D (6 bases). From germline, CDR1 is SSHAT and CDR2 FNYEAQ (reference sequence). The CDR3 contains 19 residues. The CDR3 region has the DNA TGTGCTAGCAGCTTAGCGAGAAAGCGGGCCTTCAGAAGCTCCTACGAGCAGTACTTC. It specifies CASSLARKRAFRSSYEQYF.

This chain joins TRBV5-1 and TRBJ2-2, with D perhaps TRBD2 (5 bases). Germline CDR1 reads SGHRS; CDR2 reads YFSETQ. Trimming removed 7 bases at V and 1 base at J, with 14 bases between. The CDR3 totals 15 residues. The CDR3 loop is CASFPQAGNTGELFF. As DNA, the CDR3 is TGCGCCAGCTTTCCCCAGGCGGGGAACACCGGGGAGCTGTTTTTT.